One T cell receptor beta chain is described in this entry. This sample is drawn from a study of cytomegalovirus exposure and HLA in healthy donors. Germline V gives CDR1 SQVTM, CDR2 ANQGSEA. This CDR3 is 13 amino acids long. After removal of 1 base from V and 8 bases from J, the junction contained 5 bases not matched to a gene. A multiplex PCR was run with 60 Vbeta primers and 13 Jbeta primers. Assay: immunoSEQ multiplex PCR; the TCRdb copy retains only in-frame clones and omits some. This table has 170,000 or so clones, about 84% appearing once. This chain links TRBV29-1 with TRBJ1-2; 9 bases agree with TRBD1. The sequence was collected from a man younger than 35 in good health and CMV-seronegative. The material sequenced was PBMCs. The CDR3 nucleotides are TGCAGCGTTGAAGCCTTGACAGGGGGAGGCTACACCTTC. Its protein is CSVEALTGGGYTF.